Here is one T cell receptor (beta chain) with its context. The antigen remains undetermined. This entry comes from a study of T cell responses to AZD1222 COVID-19 vaccine. Study observations and caveats: There were mostly white British donors and more females than males, and clonal diversity was possibly underestimated. Sampled repertoires all dated from after the peak T cell response.

The table came from immunoSEQ multiplex PCR; TCRdb's copy has only in-frame clones and leaves some out. The sample has 150,000 or so clones, 85% to 95% seen once. This CDR3 spans 14 amino acids. Germline assignment: CDR1 MDHEN and CDR2 SYDVKM. Trimming shortened V by 3 bases and J by 1 base, and 9 bases separated the two germline ends. The sequencing used peripheral blood, collected on day 0 of AZD1222 vaccination. The chain carries TRBV28 and TRBJ1-2, with a tentative D call TRBD1 (6 bases). This sequence originates from an adult in good health. CDR3 residues: CASSFGGSNYGYTF. In DNA, the CDR3 is TGTGCCAGCAGTTTTGGGGGCAGTAACTATGGCTACACCTTC.